This TCR beta chain was recovered during a study of T cells in Graves' hyperthyroidism and ophthalmopathy. General study points: Among thyroid clonotypes expanded above 0.001, most also appeared in blood.

The CDR3 regions of TCR beta were amplified from RNA transcripts. Researchers ran a first-round RT-PCR on the TCR CDR3 using the HTBI primer set. TCRdb processed the multiplex PCR reads anew with MiXCR; each CDR3 protein has one entry. In the table there are over 500,000 distinct CDR3 sequences, more than 15% of which are singletons. The sample holds many counts of this clonotype. Its matching antigen is unknown. This CDR3 contains 11 residues. V lost 7 bases to trimming and J lost 11 bases, with 14 bases between them. CDR1 and CDR2 (germline): DFQATT, SNEGSKA (reference sequence). This TCR was sampled from a woman between 25 and 40 years old with Graves' ophthalmopathy. The sequencing sample was made of blood. The gene calls are TRBV20-1 and TRBJ1-4, with D possibly being TRBD1 (5 bases). CDR3 bases: TGCAGTGGCCCTATAGGGGAGAAACTGTTTTTT. Protein: CSGPIGEKLFF.